Detailed here is one T cell receptor (beta chain). Its target is unknown. The data derive from a study of shared clonotypes between healthy human individuals. Study-wide background: The study used three CD4 naive, three CD4 memory, two CD8 naive and one CD8 memory plate per donor.

Data came from immunoSEQ multiplex PCR; TCRdb stores just in-frame clones and leaves some out. The sample yields about 2 million clones, just under 95% seen once. The CDR3 sequence is 15 residues long. Germline CDR1 is MGHRA and CDR2 is YSYEKL. Losses at the gene ends were 4 bases for V and 4 bases for J; bases not matched to a gene: 5. Study results and limitations: Sharing across a few donors was seen in 4% to 5.5% of naive CD4 clonotypes. Generation probabilities of non-shared clonotypes were lower (relative to those shared by all four donors). Sampling used blood alone; tissue repertoires probably differ.

The naive CD8 subset, CD45RO-negative cells positively selected for CCR7, excluded terminally differentiated effector memory CD45RA+ cells. The sequence came from a young man in good health. This sequence joins TRBV4-1 and TRBJ2-7; 12 bases are a match to TRBD2. Sequencing was done on a sample of naive CD8+ T cells sorted from blood. CDR3 residues: CASSPSTSGSYEQYF. Written as DNA, the CDR3 is TGCGCCAGCAGCCCTTCGACTAGCGGGAGTTACGAGCAGTACTTC.